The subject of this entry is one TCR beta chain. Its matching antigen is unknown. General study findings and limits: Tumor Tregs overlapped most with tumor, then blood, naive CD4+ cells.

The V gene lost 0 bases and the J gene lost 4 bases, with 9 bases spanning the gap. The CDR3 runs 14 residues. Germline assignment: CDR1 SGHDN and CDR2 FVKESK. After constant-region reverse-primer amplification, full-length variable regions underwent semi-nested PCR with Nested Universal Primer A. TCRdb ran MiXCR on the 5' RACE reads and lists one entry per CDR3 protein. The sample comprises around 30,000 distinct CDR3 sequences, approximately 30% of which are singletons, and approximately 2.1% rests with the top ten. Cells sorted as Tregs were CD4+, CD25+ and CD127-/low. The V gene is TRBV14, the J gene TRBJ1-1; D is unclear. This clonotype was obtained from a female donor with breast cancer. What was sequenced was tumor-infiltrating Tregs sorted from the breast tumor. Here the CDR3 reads CASSQERRATEAFF. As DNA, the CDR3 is TGTGCCAGCAGCCAAGAGAGGAGAGCCACTGAAGCTTTCTTT.